This T cell receptor beta chain is drawn from a study of identical twins. Regarding the study as a whole: Models underestimated out-of-frame TCR alpha sharing in monozygotic twins.

In every case, the donor was a healthy Caucasian. Template switching created a universal primer site, and the cDNA included unique molecular identifiers. TCRdb re-called the 5' RACE reads with MiXCR, one entry per CDR3 protein. The table shows approximately 350,000 distinct CDR3 sequences, with about 12% occurring only once. Between the trimmed V and J ends, which lost 4 bases and 4 bases, there was a span of 15 bases. Germline V gives CDR1 SEHNR, CDR2 FQNEAQ (reference sequence). The CDR3 is 15 amino acids. In the case of this clonotype: As yet, its antigen is unknown.

The same specimen was also included in a second study, on yellow fever vaccine responses in identical twins.

Sequencing was performed on CD8+ T cells sorted from blood. The V gene is TRBV7-9, the J gene TRBJ2-3; D gene ambiguous. This TCR derives from a woman younger than 30 in good health. As DNA, the CDR3 is TGTGCCAGCAGCTCAGTAAATGGTGGAGCAGATACGCAGTATTTT. Encoded protein: CASSSVNGGADTQYF.